This TCR beta chain was sequenced for a study of cytomegalovirus exposure and HLA in healthy donors. Overall study results and limits: What a later analysis reportedly showed was that an Asian-associated ancestry cluster had fewer N-insertions than the approximately 700-donor mean. When analyzed later, a missense DCLRE1C variant was found to be linked to TCR beta V- and J-gene trimming. The study carried out a later analysis of TCR beta sequences. It associated 15,000 to 20,000 of them with specific HLA alleles at a false discovery rate of 0.05. Most observed TCR sequences were rare, whereas some public TCRs were detected in many donors.

The length of the CDR3 is 14 residues. V lost 3 bases, J lost 7 bases, and 10 bases lay in between. CDR1 LNHDA and CDR2 SQIVND come from the germline V gene (reference sequence). As concerns this clone: The antigen is not known.

PCR primers comprised 60 Vbeta and 13 Jbeta primers. Here immunoSEQ multiplex PCR was the method, and the copy in TCRdb shows in-frame clones only, minus some. The sample data list approximately 54,000 clones. The chain is built from TRBV19 and TRBJ1-6; D might be TRBD1 (5 bases). The source is a woman aged 40 to 50 in good health and CMV-seronegative. The sample consisted of PBMCs. The CDR3 region has the DNA TGTGCCAGTAGTATTGCGGCAGGGAATTCACCCCTCCACTTT. Its translation is CASSIAAGNSPLHF. Using reference TRBV19 and TRBJ1-6 for the parts outside the CDR3, the full variable domain is DGGITQSPKYLFRKEGQNVTLSCEQNLNHDAMYWYRQDPGQGLRLIYYSQIVNDFQKGDIAEGYSVSREKKESFPLTVTSAQKNPTAFYLCASSIAAGNSPLHFGNGTRLTVT.